This T cell receptor beta chain is drawn from a study of shared clonotypes between healthy human individuals. On this clone: Antigen unknown.

Generated by immunoSEQ multiplex PCR, the TCRdb table keeps only in-frame clones and is missing some. The sample holds some 1,600,000 clones; 95% to 99% are singletons and the top ten take roughly 0.45%. CDR3 length equals 17 residues. Trimming cost V 4 bases and J 0 bases, with 18 bases left between them. Germline CDR1 reads LGHNA; CDR2 reads YSLEER. Study outcomes and limitations: Only blood underwent sampling, and tissue repertoires likely differ. Richness estimates generally favored naive over memory subsets.

V usage is TRBV4-3 and J usage is TRBJ1-2; D is possibly TRBD1 (6 bases). This sequence was found in a man in his thirties or forties in good health. The sequenced material came from naive CD4+ T cells sorted from blood. The subset here: CD45RA+ positively selected. The CDR3 DNA is TGCGCCAGCAGCCCCCGCGGGGACATAGGAACTAACTATGGCTACACCTTC. The encoded protein is CASSPRGDIGTNYGYTF.